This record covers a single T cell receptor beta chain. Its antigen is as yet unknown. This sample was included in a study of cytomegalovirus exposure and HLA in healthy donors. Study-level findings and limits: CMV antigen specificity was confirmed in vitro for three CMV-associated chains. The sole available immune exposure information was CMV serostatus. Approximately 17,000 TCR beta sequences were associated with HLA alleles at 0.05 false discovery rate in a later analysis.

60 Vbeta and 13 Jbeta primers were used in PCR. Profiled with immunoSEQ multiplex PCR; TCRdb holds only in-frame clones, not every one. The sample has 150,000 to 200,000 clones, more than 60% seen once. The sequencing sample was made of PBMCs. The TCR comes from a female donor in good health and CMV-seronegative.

CDR3 sequence: CASSYGGRASNEQFF. The CDR3 DNA reads TGTGCCAGCAGTTATGGCGGGAGGGCCAGCAATGAGCAGTTCTTC. V gene TRBV6-5 combines with J gene TRBJ2-1; 9 nucleotides line up with TRBD2. Losses at the gene ends were 3 bases for V and 6 bases for J; bases not matched to a gene: 6. The CDR3 extends over 15 amino acids. The germline gives CDR1 MNHEY, CDR2 SVGAGI.